These 24 T cell receptor beta chains were sequenced from one sample in a study of patients and donors after allogeneic stem cell transplantation. MiXCR, run by TCRdb on the RT-PCR reads, gives a single entry per CDR3 protein. The sample lists roughly 200,000 distinct CDR3 sequences; around 41% were seen once. Sequencing was done on a sample of blood, either unsorted or a sorted T cell fraction (not recorded which). The receptors stem from a human donor who was either an allogeneic HSCT recipient or a stem cell or donor lymphocyte infusion donor (not recorded which). It is not recorded whose cells these are; they may come from a transplant donor.

The rearrangement uses TRBV9 and TRBJ2-1, with unresolved D. Per germline, CDR1 SGDLS and CDR2 YYNGEE. The CDR3 runs to 14 residues. The V end lost 0 bases, the J end lost 8 bases, and 12 bases lay between the germline ends. CDR3 sequence: CASSVGKVADEQFF. The CDR3 nucleotides read TGTGCCAGCAGCGTAGGGAAGGTTGCAGATGAGCAGTTCTTC.

This rearrangement joins TRBV25-1 to TRBJ2-7, with 7 bases fitting TRBD1. The CDR3 is made up of 13 amino acids. V lost 10 bases, J lost 2 bases, and 8 bases stayed unmatched. CDR1 and CDR2 (germline): MGHDK, SYGVNS. CDR3 residues: CATLDRYAYEQYF. The CDR3 DNA is TGTGCCACCTTGGACAGGTACGCCTACGAGCAGTACTTC.

This clonotype was recorded a few times. The chain carries TRBV11-2 and TRBJ1-1; D not certain. Per the germline V gene, CDR1 is SGHAT and CDR2 is FQNNGV. Trimming stripped 5 bases from V and 3 bases from J, with 16 bases between. This CDR3 has 15 amino acids. The CDR3 DNA reads as TGTGCCAGCAGCCACGGCGGGCTATGGGACACTGAAGCTTTCTTT. Protein: CASSHGGLWDTEAFF.

The chain recombines TRBV20-1 with TRBJ1-6; D may be TRBD1 (5 bases). From germline, CDR1 is DFQATT and CDR2 SNEGSKA (reference sequence). Trimming pared 5 bases from V and 7 bases from J, leaving 15 bases between. The CDR3 spans 14 residues. The CDR3 here is CSALPPGSNSPLHF. The CDR3 DNA is TGCAGTGCTCTCCCCCCAGGGTCCAATTCACCCCTCCACTTT.

This sequence joins TRBV20-1 and TRBJ1-2, with 8 bases fitting TRBD1. The CDR3 has 14 residues. CDR1 and CDR2 from the germline V gene are DFQATT and SNEGSKA (reference sequence). V was pared by 2 bases and J by 4 bases, with 6 bases of the junction left unmatched. The CDR3 sequence is CSARQTGEGYGYTF. For the CDR3, the DNA is TGCAGTGCTAGACAGACAGGGGAAGGCTATGGCTACACCTTC.

This clonotype was detected a few times. The gene calls are TRBV10-3 and TRBJ1-5; tentatively, D is TRBD1 (5 bases). Germline V gene sequence: CDR1 ENHRY, CDR2 SYGVKD. CDR3 length: 14 residues. V lost 0 bases and J lost 10, with 13 bases in between. In DNA form, the CDR3 reads TGTGCCATCAGTGAGTCATCGGGGGGGTATCCCCAGCATTTT. Its protein is CAISESSGGYPQHF.

The V and J genes are TRBV7-9 and TRBJ1-5, with D unclear. The CDR3 loop spans 15 amino acids. The V and J ends lost 5 bases and 0 bases respectively, with 11 bases between them. CDR1 is SEHNR and CDR2 is FQNEAQ in the germline V gene (reference sequence). The CDR3 sequence: CASSPDGHSNQPQHF. The DNA of the CDR3 is TGTGCCAGCAGCCCGGACGGCCATAGCAATCAGCCCCAGCATTTT.

The rearrangement uses TRBV25-1 and TRBJ2-1, with D uncertain. V was trimmed by 3 bases and J by 4 bases, leaving 16 bases between them. CDR3 size: 16 residues. In germline, CDR1 is MGHDK, CDR2 SYGVNS. CDR3 coding DNA: TGTGCCAGCAGTGACTCCCGCGGAAGTAGATACAATGAGCAGTTCTTC. It translates to CASSDSRGSRYNEQFF.

The rearrangement links TRBV5-1 to TRBJ2-5; 14 nucleotides match TRBD2. The CDR3 has 17 residues. Losses at the gene ends were 5 bases for V and 2 bases for J; bases not matched to a gene: 8. Germline lookup yields CDR1 SGHRS and CDR2 YFSETQ. CDR3 DNA: TGCGCCAGCAGTCTGAGACTAGCGGGGGGGATGCAAGAGACCCAGTACTTC. Translated: CASSLRLAGGMQETQYF.

The genes are TRBV5-8 and TRBJ2-3; no reliable D call. Germline V lookup: CDR1 SGHTS, CDR2 YDEGEE. Trimming removed 0 bases at V and 0 bases at J, with 11 bases between. The CDR3 is 16 residues long. CDR3 in amino acids: CASSLVTQASTDTQYF. The CDR3 DNA reads TGTGCCAGCAGCTTGGTAACTCAGGCTAGCACAGATACGCAGTATTTT.

This clonotype was detected only once. The chain employs TRBV12-3 or TRBV12-4 and TRBJ2-3, with TRBD2 identical over 8 bases. CDR3 size: 14 residues. The junction had 7 bases not matched to a gene; V was cut back by 9 bases and J by 2 bases. In nucleotides, the CDR3 is TGTGCCAGTCGGCTAGCGGGTTTCACAGATACGCAGTATTTT. Encoded protein: CASRLAGFTDTQYF.

DNA of the CDR3: TGTGCCACCCAGGGCTCCTATAATTCACCCCTCCACTTT. As protein: CATQGSYNSPLHF. The rearrangement uses TRBV11-2 and TRBJ1-6, with TRBD1 as a possible D gene (5 bases). This CDR3 comprises 13 residues. Germline lookup yields CDR1 SGHAT and CDR2 FQNNGV. The ends were cut back, 10 bases at V and 0 bases at J, with 7 bases in the middle.

The table lists this clonotype with a few counts. V and J are TRBV2 and TRBJ2-7, with 11 bases matching TRBD2. V was clipped by 6 bases and J by 3 bases; unmatched bases: 1. Germline V gene lookup returns CDR1 SNHLY and CDR2 FYNNEI. The CDR3 sequence is 13 residues long. The DNA of the CDR3 is TGTGCCAGCAGACTAGCGGGGGACTACGAGCAGTACTTC. This translates into CASRLAGDYEQYF.

This clonotype was recorded a few times. The chain employs TRBV12-3 or TRBV12-4 and TRBJ1-1; 11 bases align to TRBD1. With V trimmed by 6 bases and J by 4 bases, 7 bases remained unmatched. The CDR3 loop spans 15 amino acids. The CDR3 DNA is TGTGCCAGCAGCCCGGGACAGGGGGTGGGCACTGAAGCTTTCTTT. This sequence encodes CASSPGQGVGTEAFF.

This chain links TRBV10-1 with TRBJ1-3; D unclear. CDR1 and CDR2 (germline): WNHNN, SYGVQD (reference sequence). This CDR3 comprises 14 residues. The V and J ends lost 0 bases and 2 bases respectively, with 5 bases between them. DNA for the CDR3: TGCGCCAGCAGTGAGTCGGCAACTGGAAACACCATATATTTT. Translated, it gives CASSESATGNTIYF.

J is TRBJ2-5 and V is TRBV28, with TRBD1 identical over 9 bases. Trimming removed 5 bases from V and 5 bases from J; junction bases left unmatched: 15. In germline, CDR1 is MDHEN, CDR2 SYDVKM. This CDR3 is 17 amino acids long. The DNA of the CDR3 is TGTGCCAGCAGTCCATCCCTATCGGGACAGGGCTGGGAGACCCAGTACTTC. This translates into CASSPSLSGQGWETQYF.

The chain combines TRBV29-1 with TRBJ2-1; the D gene is possibly TRBD1 (6 bases). Germline values: CDR1 SQVTM, CDR2 ANQGSEA. This CDR3 is built from 16 residues. V was cut by 6 bases and J by 3 bases, with 21 bases left in between. The CDR3 nucleotides are TGCAGCGTCCTGAAGACGGACAGAATAGTCTACAATGAGCAGTTCTTC. It translates to CSVLKTDRIVYNEQFF.

The rearrangement joins TRBV7-2 to TRBJ2-2; no clear D. V dropped 1 base and J dropped 5 bases, with 14 bases sitting between them. Per the germline V gene, CDR1 is SGHTA and CDR2 is FQGNSA. The CDR3 loop spans 16 amino acids. The CDR3 protein is CASSLENHAVTGELFF. In nucleotides, the CDR3 is TGTGCCAGCAGCTTAGAAAACCACGCGGTTACCGGGGAGCTGTTTTTT.

This clonotype has more than one count but fewer than ten. This chain uses TRBV4-3 with TRBJ1-1, with D possibly being TRBD1 (5 bases). CDR1 and CDR2 (germline): LGHNA, YSLEER. This CDR3 is built from 17 residues. The ends were cut back, 0 bases at V and 1 base at J, with 15 bases in the middle. CDR3 DNA sequence: TGCGCCAGCAGCCAAGATCGGGGGGGAAGGACGAACACTGAAGCTTTCTTT. Protein product: CASSQDRGGRTNTEAFF.

The sample holds a few counts of this clonotype. This sequence joins TRBV6-6 and TRBJ1-2; D ambiguous. The germline gives CDR1 MNHNY, CDR2 SVGAGI (reference sequence). The V and J ends lost 6 bases and 3 bases respectively, with 8 bases between them. The CDR3 is 12 amino acids. For the CDR3, the DNA is TGTGCCAGCAGCACCCTTGACTATGGCTACACCTTC. Amino acid sequence: CASSTLDYGYTF.

The V gene is TRBV20-1, the J gene TRBJ1-5; D remains unclear. This CDR3 spans 13 amino acids. In germline, CDR1 is DFQATT, CDR2 SNEGSKA (reference sequence). Trimming left V 5 bases short and J 0 bases short, with 8 bases between. Here the CDR3 DNA reads TGCAGTGCTGCGATTTATAGCAATCAGCCCCAGCATTTT. This codes for CSAAIYSNQPQHF.

This chain connects TRBV5-7 to TRBJ1-5, with D hard to call. TRBV5-7 is designated an ORF whose function remains uncertain. Trimming pared 0 bases from V and 6 bases from J, leaving 13 bases between. The CDR3 sequence is 15 residues long. The CDR3: CASSLACRRCQPQHF. CDR3 sequence (DNA): TGTGCCAGCAGCTTGGCCTGCAGACGGTGTCAGCCCCAGCATTTT.

In the case of this clonotype: This is likely a read error, given that the CDR3 carries no conserved phenylalanine or tryptophan at its end. The CDR3 nucleotides are TGTGCCAGCAGTTTGGGAGGAAATTCACCCCTCCACCTT. Amino acids: CASSLGGNSPLHL. The V call is TRBV27, the J call TRBJ1-6; D remains ambiguous. Germline loops: CDR1 MNHEY, CDR2 SMNVEV (reference sequence). V lost 3 bases to trimming and J lost 7 bases, with 7 bases between them. The CDR3 totals 13 residues.

Sample share makes this clonotype medium-sized. The rearrangement links TRBV2 to TRBJ1-5, with 7 nucleotides matching TRBD1. Germline V CDR1 and CDR2: SNHLY, FYNNEI. V lost 6 bases to trimming and J lost 1 base; unmatched junction nucleotides: 6. This CDR3 spans 15 amino acids. The CDR3 coding sequence is TGTGCCAGCAGACGCGGACAGGAGAGCAATCAGCCCCAGCATTTT. This codes for CASRRGQESNQPQHF.